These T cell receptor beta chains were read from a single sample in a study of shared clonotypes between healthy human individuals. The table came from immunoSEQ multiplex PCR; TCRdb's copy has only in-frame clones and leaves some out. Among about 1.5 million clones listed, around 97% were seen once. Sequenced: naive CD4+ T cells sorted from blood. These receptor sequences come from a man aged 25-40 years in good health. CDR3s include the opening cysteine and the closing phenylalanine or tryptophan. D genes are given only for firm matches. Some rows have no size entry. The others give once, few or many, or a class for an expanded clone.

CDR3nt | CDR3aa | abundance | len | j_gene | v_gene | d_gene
TGTGCCAGCCGGGAGGTGGTAGGTAGCACTGAAGCTTTCTTT | CASREVVGSTEAFF | - | 14 | TRBJ1-1 | TRBV19 | -
TGTGCCAGTAGTATAGGTCTAGCGGGATCCCCGTTAGCCAAAAACATTCAGTACTTC | CASSIGLAGSPLAKNIQYF | - | 19 | TRBJ2-4 | TRBV19 | TRBD2
TGTGCCAGCAGCTCGGGGGCGAGCTCTGGAAACACCATATATTTT | CASSSGASSGNTIYF | - | 15 | TRBJ1-3 | TRBV7-8 | -
TGTGCCAGCCTTGGGGGCGGGAGGCCTAGATACGAGCAGTACTTC | CASLGGGRPRYEQYF | - | 15 | TRBJ2-7 | TRBV28 | TRBD2
TGTGCCAGCAGTATCGAGGTGGGAGATAACCAGTACTTC | CASSIEVGDNQYF | - | 13 | TRBJ2-5 | TRBV2 | -
TGTGCCAGTAGTATCGGCCTATTGGAGACCCAGTACTTC | CASSIGLLETQYF | few | 13 | TRBJ2-5 | TRBV19 | -
TGTGCCAGCAGTCCGGGACTAGCGGGAGTACCCGCAAACAATGAGCAGTTCTTC | CASSPGLAGVPANNEQFF | - | 18 | TRBJ2-1 | TRBV27 | TRBD2
TGCGCCAGCAGCTCTGGGGACTCGACAGGGTCCTACGAGCAGTACTTC | CASSSGDSTGSYEQYF | - | 16 | TRBJ2-7 | TRBV5-1 | -
TGTGCCAGCAGCCAATCGGAGACCCAGTACTTC | CASSQSETQYF | - | 11 | TRBJ2-5 | TRBV4-2 | -
TGCGCCAGCAGCTTGTCAGGGATGAACACTGAAGCTTTCTTT | CASSLSGMNTEAFF | - | 14 | TRBJ1-1 | TRBV5-1 | -
TGCAGTGCTAGAGCTGGCGTGGTGGCTTTCTTT | CSARAGVVAFF | - | 11 | TRBJ1-1 | TRBV20-1 | -
TGTGCCAGCAGACCCAAATTTTCTGGAAACACCATATATTTT | CASRPKFSGNTIYF | - | 14 | TRBJ1-3 | TRBV27 | -
TGTGCCACTGTAGGAGGAGGGACTGGGCAGTATTTT | CATVGGGTGQYF | - | 12 | TRBJ2-3 | TRBV18 | -
TGTGCCAGCTCACCCCCGGGACGGGGGGATCAGCCCCAGCATTTT | CASSPPGRGDQPQHF | - | 15 | TRBJ1-5 | TRBV18 | -
TGTGCCAGCAGCTCGGGACTAGCGGGAGGTACCTACGAGCAGTACTTC | CASSSGLAGGTYEQYF | once | 16 | TRBJ2-7 | TRBV7-2 | TRBD2
TGTGCCAGCAAGGCTCAGGACAGGACGAACTACGAGCAGTACTTC | CASKAQDRTNYEQYF | - | 15 | TRBJ2-7 | TRBV28 | TRBD1
TGTGCCAGCATCCTTTGGGGAAACAATGAGCAGTTCTTC | CASILWGNNEQFF | - | 13 | TRBJ2-1 | TRBV13 | -
TGTGCCAGCAGCTTGGACAGGAACACTGAAGCTTTCTTT | CASSLDRNTEAFF | - | 13 | TRBJ1-1 | TRBV7-3 | -
TGTGCCAGCAGCCCCCTGACTGGGGGGCTGGCCAACGTCCTGACTTTC | CASSPLTGGLANVLTF | - | 16 | TRBJ2-6 | TRBV7-9 | -
TGTGCCAGCAGCTTAACGACCGGTCCTGGAGAAAACACCATATATTTT | CASSLTTGPGENTIYF | - | 16 | TRBJ1-3 | TRBV7-3 | -
TGTGCCAGCAGCCTCCCCCGGGGGAGCGGGAGTCTCGACACAGATACGCAGTATTTT | CASSLPRGSGSLDTDTQYF | once | 19 | TRBJ2-3 | TRBV7-8 | TRBD2
TGTGCCAGCAGTCCGCGGACAGGTCGAGACAATGAGCAGTTCTTC | CASSPRTGRDNEQFF | - | 15 | TRBJ2-1 | TRBV6-1 | TRBD1
TGTGCCAGCAGCTTATTACAGCGCCCCCAAGAGACCCAGTACTTC | CASSLLQRPQETQYF | - | 15 | TRBJ2-5 | TRBV7-2 | -
TGTGCCAGCTCACCCTCAGGGGCCTCTGGGGCCAACGTCCTGACTTTC | CASSPSGASGANVLTF | - | 16 | TRBJ2-6 | TRBV18 | -
TGTGCCAGTAGTATTCGGGGTTCTGATGGCTACACCTTC | CASSIRGSDGYTF | once | 13 | TRBJ1-2 | TRBV19 | -
TGTGCCAGCAGCAAACAGGCCTGGGACACTGAAGCTTTCTTT | CASSKQAWDTEAFF | few | 14 | TRBJ1-1 | TRBV6-5 | -
TGTGCCAGCAGTTTGCGGGACAGGGGGCGCAGCTATGGCTACACCTTC | CASSLRDRGRSYGYTF | - | 16 | TRBJ1-2 | TRBV28 | TRBD1
TGCGCCAGCAGCCACCCGACAGGGCCCTACGAGCAGTACTTC | CASSHPTGPYEQYF | - | 14 | TRBJ2-7 | TRBV4-1 | TRBD1
TGTGCCAGCAGCTTGCGCGAGTCGCGGGGGGTGGCGGACATTCAGTACTTC | CASSLRESRGVADIQYF | - | 17 | TRBJ2-4 | TRBV5-6 | TRBD2
TGTGCCAGCAGCTTAATTGCAGGGGCCCTCTACGAGCAGTACTTC | CASSLIAGALYEQYF | once | 15 | TRBJ2-7 | TRBV7-8 | -
TGTGCCAGCAGCCAAGTCCGCGGAGCCAGGGGACTACCGAAATACTTC | CASSQVRGARGLPKYF | - | 16 | TRBJ2-7 | TRBV14 | -
TGTGCCAGCAGCCCAGGTGGCGACAGGGGGGGTACTGAAGCTTTCTTT | CASSPGGDRGGTEAFF | - | 16 | TRBJ1-1 | TRBV5-4 | TRBD1
TGCGCCAGCAGCTGGGGTTCGGCGGACGGGGAGCTGTTTTTT | CASSWGSADGELFF | - | 14 | TRBJ2-2 | TRBV5-1 | -
TGTGCCAGCAGCGTGCCGGGACAGGGCCCTGAAGCTAACTATGGCTACACCTTC | CASSVPGQGPEANYGYTF | - | 18 | TRBJ1-2 | TRBV5-4 | TRBD1
TGTGCCAGCAGCGCACAACAGAAACACTATGGCTACACCTTC | CASSAQQKHYGYTF | - | 14 | TRBJ1-2 | TRBV9 | -
TGCGCCAGCAGCCAAGAGGGGGTAGCGGGACCCCAAGAGACCCAGTACTTC | CASSQEGVAGPQETQYF | - | 17 | TRBJ2-5 | TRBV4-1 | TRBD2
TGTGCCAGCAGTCGAGAGGGCCTACAGCCCCAGCATTTT | CASSREGLQPQHF | - | 13 | TRBJ1-5 | TRBV28 | -
TGTGCCAGCAGTTCCCATTGGGCTGGGGGCTACACCTTC | CASSSHWAGGYTF | - | 13 | TRBJ1-2 | TRBV27 | -
TGTGCCAGCAGCTTGACCGGGAATCTGATAGGCTACACCTTC | CASSLTGNLIGYTF | - | 14 | TRBJ1-2 | TRBV5-8 | -
TGTGCCAGCAGCCCCCAACGGTCTAGGTCAGAGACCCAGTACTTC | CASSPQRSRSETQYF | - | 15 | TRBJ2-5 | TRBV7-2 | -
TGCGCCAGTCAAACCGGGACAGGGTACTACGAGCAGTACTTC | CASQTGTGYYEQYF | - | 14 | TRBJ2-7 | TRBV5-1 | TRBD1
TGTGCCAGCAGTGAAGGCCGGGACAGCCTTGGATACTTC | CASSEGRDSLGYF | - | 13 | TRBJ2-4 | TRBV6-1 | TRBD1
TGTGCCAGCAGCTTAATCGTAAGGAATACGCAGTATTTT | CASSLIVRNTQYF | - | 13 | TRBJ2-3 | TRBV7-8 | -
TGTGCCAGCTCACCACCGGGAAGGGGGCGCTTCGACGAGCAGTACTTC | CASSPPGRGRFDEQYF | - | 16 | TRBJ2-7 | TRBV18 | TRBD1
TGTGCCTGGAGTGCTATCCTGGGAGTTCTAGATACGCAGTATTTT | CAWSAILGVLDTQYF | - | 15 | TRBJ2-3 | TRBV30 | -